The next 10 T cell receptor beta chains were all read from a single sample in a study of T cells in Graves' hyperthyroidism and ophthalmopathy. Amplified TCR beta CDR3 regions came from RNA transcripts. HTBI primers were used for first-round RT-PCR of the TCR CDR3. MiXCR, applied by TCRdb to the multiplex PCR reads, yields one record per CDR3 protein. The sample consists of hundreds of thousands of distinct CDR3 sequences, 14% of them appearing once. Material for sequencing was blood. These TCRs come from a woman between 18 and 29 years old with Graves' hyperthyroidism.

Ten or more counts support this clonotype. The rearrangement links TRBV2 to TRBJ2-7; 10 positions match TRBD2. V was clipped by 2 bases and J by 0 bases; unmatched bases: 7. The CDR3 sequence is 17 residues long. CDR1 SNHLY and CDR2 FYNNEI come from the germline V gene. The CDR3 DNA sequence: TGTGCCAGCAGTGAATCGTACGGACTAGCGGTCTCCTACGAGCAGTACTTC. Translation gives CASSESYGLAVSYEQYF.

The table lists this clonotype with many counts. This chain joins TRBV20-1 and TRBJ1-5, with a tentative D call TRBD1 (5 bases). CDR3 length: 13 amino acids. Trimming stripped 3 bases from V and 4 bases from J, with 10 bases between. Germline loops: CDR1 DFQATT, CDR2 SNEGSKA (reference sequence). CDR3 protein: CSARVGGNQPQHF. For the CDR3, the DNA is TGCAGTGCTAGGGTGGGGGGGAATCAGCCCCAGCATTTT.

This clonotype was detected only a few times. The genes are TRBV20-1 and TRBJ2-5, with no clear D. Trimming removed 2 bases from V and 9 bases from J, with 13 bases in between. The CDR3 spans 12 residues. Germline-derived CDR1 and CDR2 are DFQATT and SNEGSKA (reference sequence). The CDR3 nucleotides read TGCAGTGCTAGAACGGACCTCGAGGCCCAGTACTTC. This codes for CSARTDLEAQYF.

This clonotype appeared many times. V usage is TRBV12-3 or TRBV12-4 and J usage is TRBJ1-2, with 8 bases matching TRBD1. V lost 5 bases and J lost 4; bases outside the gene matches: 6. The CDR3 contains 14 residues. The CDR3 spells CASSRDRRGYGYTF. The CDR3 nucleotides are TGTGCCAGCAGTCGGGACAGGCGCGGCTATGGCTACACCTTC.

The table lists this clonotype with many counts. The V and J genes are TRBV18 and TRBJ1-1; no reliable D call. Germline values: CDR1 KGHSH, CDR2 LQKENI. The length of the CDR3 is 12 residues. V gave up 1 base and J gave up 3 bases, with 3 bases separating them. CDR3 region: CASSPRDTEAFF. In DNA, the CDR3 is TGTGCCAGCTCACCACGGGACACTGAAGCTTTCTTT.

This clonotype was observed at least ten times. This rearrangement joins TRBV4-1 to TRBJ2-7; D may be TRBD2 (6 bases). V lost 9 bases and J 2 bases, leaving 20 bases between the germline ends. The CDR3 length is 15 residues. CDR1 MGHRA and CDR2 YSYEKL come from the germline V gene. In DNA, the CDR3 is TGCGCCAGTAGCGGAAGAAGCAGCGGTACCTACGAGCAGTACTTC. This codes for CASSGRSSGTYEQYF.

This clonotype occurred many times. The chain has TRBV4-1 and TRBJ1-5, with D tentatively TRBD1 (5 bases). Germline V gene lookup returns CDR1 MGHRA and CDR2 YSYEKL. V shed 1 base and J shed 0 bases, with 10 bases lying between them. The CDR3 consists of 16 residues. The CDR3 DNA reads as TGCGCCAGCAGCCAAGGACAGTTACATAGCAATCAGCCCCAGCATTTT. The encoded protein is CASSQGQLHSNQPQHF.

This chain uses TRBV6-2 or TRBV6-3 with TRBJ2-1; a weak D match, TRBD2 (5 bases). V lost 4 bases and J 4 bases, leaving 17 bases between the germline ends. The CDR3 consists of 16 residues. The germline CDR1 and CDR2 sequences are MNHEY and SVGEGT. In DNA form, the CDR3 reads TGTGCCAGCAGTTCAAGGACTGGTGCGCCATACAATGAGCAGTTCTTC. Translating gives CASSSRTGAPYNEQFF.

This clonotype occurred a few times. V usage is TRBV28 and J usage is TRBJ2-6, with 8 bases fitting TRBD1. CDR1 MDHEN and CDR2 SYDVKM come from the germline V gene. The CDR3 is 17 amino acids. J was trimmed by 2 bases and V by 5 bases; bases with no gene match: 8. The CDR3: CASSRYRGVTGANVLTF. CDR3 nucleotide sequence: TGTGCCAGCAGTAGATACAGGGGGGTGACTGGGGCCAACGTCCTGACTTTC. The full variable domain, rest sourced from reference TRBV28 and TRBJ2-6, is DVKVTQSSRYLVKRTGEKVFLECVQDMDHENMFWYRQDPGLGLRLIYFSYDVKMKEKGDIPEGYSVSREKKERFSLILESASTNQTSMYLCASSRYRGVTGANVLTFGAGSRLTVL.

This clonotype was counted many times. The chain carries TRBV12-3 or TRBV12-4 and TRBJ1-2, with 9 bases lining up with TRBD1. J gave up 6 bases and V 6 bases, and 8 bases lay outside the gene matches. The CDR3 runs to 14 residues. CDR3: CASSSGTGLDGYTF. CDR3 bases: TGTGCCAGCAGCTCCGGGACAGGGTTAGATGGCTACACCTTC.